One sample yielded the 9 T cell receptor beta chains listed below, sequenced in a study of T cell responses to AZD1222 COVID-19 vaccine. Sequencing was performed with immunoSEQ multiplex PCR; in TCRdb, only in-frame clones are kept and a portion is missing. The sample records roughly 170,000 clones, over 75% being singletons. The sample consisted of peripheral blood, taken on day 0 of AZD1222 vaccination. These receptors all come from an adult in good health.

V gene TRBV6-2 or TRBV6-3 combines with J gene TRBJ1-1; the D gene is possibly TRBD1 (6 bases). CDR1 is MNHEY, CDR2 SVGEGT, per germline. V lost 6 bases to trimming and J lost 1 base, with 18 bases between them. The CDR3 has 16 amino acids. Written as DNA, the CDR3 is TGTGCCAGCAGCCGCGTCCAGGGGCGACCGAACACTGAAGCTTTCTTT. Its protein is CASSRVQGRPNTEAFF.

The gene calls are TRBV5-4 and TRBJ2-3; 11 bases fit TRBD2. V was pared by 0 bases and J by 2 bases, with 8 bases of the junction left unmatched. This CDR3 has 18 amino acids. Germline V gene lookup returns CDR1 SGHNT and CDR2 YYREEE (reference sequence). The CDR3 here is CASSLGLAGGTFTDTQYF. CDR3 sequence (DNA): TGTGCCAGCAGCTTGGGCCTAGCGGGGGGCACCTTCACAGATACGCAGTATTTT.

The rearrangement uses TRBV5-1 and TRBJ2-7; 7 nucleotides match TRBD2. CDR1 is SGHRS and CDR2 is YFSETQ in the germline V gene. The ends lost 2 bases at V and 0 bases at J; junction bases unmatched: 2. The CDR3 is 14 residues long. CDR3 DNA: TGCGCCAGCAGCTTAGCGGGAAGCTCCTACGAGCAGTACTTC. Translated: CASSLAGSSYEQYF.

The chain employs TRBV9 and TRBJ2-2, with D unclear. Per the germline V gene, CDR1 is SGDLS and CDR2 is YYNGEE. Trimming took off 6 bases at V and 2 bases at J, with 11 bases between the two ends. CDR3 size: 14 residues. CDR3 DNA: TGTGCCAGCAAGAAGGCAGCTAACACCGGGGAGCTGTTTTTT. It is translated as CASKKAANTGELFF.

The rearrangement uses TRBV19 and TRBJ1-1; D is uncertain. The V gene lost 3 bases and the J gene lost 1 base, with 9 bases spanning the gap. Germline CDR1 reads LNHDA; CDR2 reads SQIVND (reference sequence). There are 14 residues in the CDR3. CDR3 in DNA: TGTGCCAGTAGTATTGCGGCCCGGAACACTGAAGCTTTCTTT. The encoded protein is CASSIAARNTEAFF.

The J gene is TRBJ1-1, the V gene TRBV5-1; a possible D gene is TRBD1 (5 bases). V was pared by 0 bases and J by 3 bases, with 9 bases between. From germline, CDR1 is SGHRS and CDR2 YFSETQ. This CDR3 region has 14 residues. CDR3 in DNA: TGCGCCAGCAGCTTGGACGGAGGGGACACTGAAGCTTTCTTT. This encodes CASSLDGGDTEAFF.

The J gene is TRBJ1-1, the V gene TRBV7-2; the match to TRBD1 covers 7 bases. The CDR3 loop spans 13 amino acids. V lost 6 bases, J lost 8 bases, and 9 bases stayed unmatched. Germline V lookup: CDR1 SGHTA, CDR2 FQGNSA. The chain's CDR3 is CASSQRTGAEAFF. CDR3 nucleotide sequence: TGTGCCAGCAGTCAAAGGACAGGCGCCGAAGCTTTCTTT.

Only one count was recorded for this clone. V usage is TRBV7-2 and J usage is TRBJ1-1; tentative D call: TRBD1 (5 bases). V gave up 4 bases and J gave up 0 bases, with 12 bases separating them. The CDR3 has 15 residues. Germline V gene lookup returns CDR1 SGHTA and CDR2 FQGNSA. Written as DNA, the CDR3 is TGTGCCAGCAGCTGGGGGGGAATCATGAACACTGAAGCTTTCTTT. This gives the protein CASSWGGIMNTEAFF.

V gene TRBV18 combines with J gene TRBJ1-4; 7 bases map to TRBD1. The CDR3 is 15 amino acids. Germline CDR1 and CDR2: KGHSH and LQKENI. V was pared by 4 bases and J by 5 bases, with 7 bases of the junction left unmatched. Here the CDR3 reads CASSLGQEGNEKLFF. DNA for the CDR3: TGTGCCAGCTCACTCGGACAGGAGGGGAATGAAAAACTGTTTTTT.